These 15 T cell receptor beta chains came from one sample sequenced in a study of early T cells in non-severe SARS-CoV-2 infection. Each CDR3 protein is one row after TCRdb ran MiXCR on the 5' RACE reads. This table holds more than 20,000 distinct CDR3 sequences, nearly 4.5% found once. Sequenced: whole blood. The receptor source for this set is an adult who was a healthcare worker with PCR-confirmed SARS-CoV-2 infection or an uninfected control (not recorded which).

Many counts were recorded for this clonotype. The V and J genes are TRBV12-3 or TRBV12-4 and TRBJ2-7; 7 nucleotides agree with TRBD1. The CDR3 contains 14 residues. V lost 7 bases to trimming and J lost 1 base; unmatched junction nucleotides: 7. The CDR3 region is CASNHRGPSYEQYF. The CDR3 DNA sequence: TGTGCCAGCAACCACAGGGGCCCTTCCTACGAGCAGTACTTC.

This clonotype was picked up many times. The genes are TRBV29-1 and TRBJ1-1; D call uncertain. This CDR3 has 12 amino acids. Trimming pared 4 bases from V and 0 bases from J, leaving 6 bases between. CDR1 and CDR2 from the germline V gene are SQVTM and ANQGSEA. CDR3 sequence: CSVAVMNTEAFF. The CDR3 DNA sequence: TGCAGCGTTGCAGTCATGAACACTGAAGCTTTCTTT. The complete variable domain, with remaining parts taken from reference TRBV29-1 and TRBJ1-1, reads SAVISQKPSRDICQRGTSLTIQCQVDSQVTMMFWYRQQPGQSLTLIATANQGSEATYESGFVIDKFPISRPNLTFSTLTVSNMSPEDSSIYLCSVAVMNTEAFFGQGTRLTVV.

This clonotype came up many times. The genes are TRBV6-6 and TRBJ2-1, with a tentative D call TRBD1 (5 bases). Trimming shortened V by 5 bases and J by 9 bases, and 14 bases separated the two germline ends. Germline CDR1 and CDR2: MNHNY and SVGAGI (reference sequence). This CDR3 region has 13 residues. The CDR3 sequence is CASSPTPRGEQFF. CDR3 DNA: TGTGCCAGCAGTCCGACCCCTAGGGGTGAGCAGTTCTTC.

The chain links TRBV20-1 to TRBJ2-1, with D possibly matching TRBD2 (6 bases). V gave up 3 bases and J gave up 1 base, with 10 bases separating them. This CDR3 comprises 14 residues. Germline CDR1 DFQATT, CDR2 SNEGSKA (reference sequence). The CDR3 here is CSARDGGSYNEQFF. In nucleotides, the CDR3 is TGCAGTGCTAGGGATGGGGGGTCCTACAATGAGCAGTTCTTC.

Many counts were recorded for this clonotype. The chain joins TRBV3-1 to TRBJ2-7; D gene ambiguous. Germline V gene sequence: CDR1 LGHDT, CDR2 YNNKEL (reference sequence). The CDR3 has 12 residues. The V end was cut by 0 bases, the J end by 4 bases, with 4 bases between. The CDR3 nucleotides read TGTGCCAGCAGCCAAGACGGGTACGAGCAGTACTTC. As protein: CASSQDGYEQYF.

This clonotype was counted ten times or more. This chain joins TRBV5-6 and TRBJ1-5; possibly TRBD1 for D (5 bases). Deletions cut 4 bases from V and 4 bases from J, with 12 bases between. This CDR3 is 14 amino acids long. Germline CDR1 SGHDT, CDR2 YYEEEE. The CDR3 loop reads CASSTRDPNQPQHF. The CDR3 DNA is TGTGCCAGCAGCACCCGGGACCCAAATCAGCCCCAGCATTTT. Together with reference TRBV5-6 and TRBJ1-5, the CDR3 gives the full variable domain: DAGVTQSPTHLIKTRGQQVTLRCSPKSGHDTVSWYQQALGQGPQFIFQYYEEEERQRGNFPDRFSGHQFPNYSSELNVNALLLGDSALYLCASSTRDPNQPQHFGDGTRLSIL.

This clonotype is termed medium-sized (0.01 to 0.1%). The chain joins TRBV10-3 to TRBJ2-4, with 9 bases that match TRBD1. The length of the CDR3 is 18 residues. CDR1 is ENHRY, CDR2 SYGVKD, per germline. The V gene end was trimmed by 8 bases and the J gene end by 9 bases; junction bases not matched to a gene: 23. CDR3 coding DNA: TGTGCCATCGCCGACGAAGGACAGGGGACAGGCGCAAGAAGCATTCAGTACTTC. Translating gives CAIADEGQGTGARSIQYF.

Within the sample, this clonotype is medium-sized. The V and J genes are TRBV5-1 and TRBJ1-2; D is unresolved. The ends were cut back, 4 bases at V and 6 bases at J, with 10 bases in the middle. The CDR3 extends over 12 amino acids. The germline V gene encodes CDR1 SGHRS and CDR2 YFSETQ. For the CDR3, the DNA is TGCGCCAGCAGCGTGGGCGCGGATGGCTACACCTTC. This gives the protein CASSVGADGYTF.

This clonotype was counted ten times or more. J is TRBJ2-7 and V is TRBV10-3; 8 nucleotides agree with TRBD2. Germline V gene sequence: CDR1 ENHRY, CDR2 SYGVKD. The V segment lost 6 bases and the J segment 3 bases; nucleotides outside the gene matches: 4. The CDR3 consists of 13 residues. The CDR3, as DNA: TGTGCCATCAGCCCCGCGGGAGGCTACGAGCAGTACTTC. Protein product: CAISPAGGYEQYF.

This clonotype was seen repeatedly, ten times or more. J is TRBJ1-2 and V is TRBV6-5; the D gene is possibly TRBD1 (6 bases). This CDR3 spans 16 amino acids. Trimming took off 6 bases at V and 2 bases at J, with 19 bases between the two ends. Germline-derived CDR1 and CDR2 are MNHEY and SVGAGI. This chain's CDR3 is CASRGTGRNSNYGYTF. As DNA, the CDR3 is TGTGCCAGCAGGGGCACAGGGAGAAATTCCAACTATGGCTACACCTTC.

This clonotype was recorded a few times. V usage is TRBV12-3 or TRBV12-4 and J usage is TRBJ1-2; TRBD1 is a possible D gene (5 bases). V lost 5 bases to trimming and J lost 1 base, with 8 bases between them. This CDR3 region has 13 residues. For the CDR3, the DNA is TGTGCCAGCAGTCTACAGGTTAACTATGGCTACACCTTC. Translation gives CASSLQVNYGYTF.

Sample share makes this clonotype medium-sized. The CDR3 loop reads CSARPPVDNEQFF. The CDR3 DNA sequence: TGCAGTGCTAGACCCCCGGTAGACAATGAGCAGTTCTTC. This chain connects TRBV20-1 to TRBJ2-1; D remains ambiguous. The CDR3 spans 13 residues. Trimming stripped 2 bases from V and 5 bases from J, with 10 bases between. CDR1 and CDR2 from the germline V gene are DFQATT and SNEGSKA (reference sequence).

This clonotype has at least ten counts. The chain links TRBV20-1 to TRBJ1-2, with D possibly TRBD1 on 6 matching bases. Germline V gives CDR1 DFQATT, CDR2 SNEGSKA (reference sequence). The CDR3 contains 15 residues. V lost 1 base and J lost 1, with 13 bases in between. For the CDR3, the DNA is TGCAGTGCTAGAGGGCACCCAGGGGATAACTATGGCTACACCTTC. Translated, it gives CSARGHPGDNYGYTF.

At least ten counts were recorded for this clonotype. The chain joins TRBV4-3 to TRBJ2-5; no reliable D call. Germline lookup yields CDR1 LGHNA and CDR2 YSLEER. Trimming removed 4 bases at V and 5 bases at J, with 20 bases between. CDR3 length: 16 amino acids. CDR3 nucleotide sequence: TGCGCCAGCAGCCGGACGTATTCCACCTCTGGGGAGACCCAGTACTTC. Amino acids: CASSRTYSTSGETQYF.

This clonotype was picked up many times. This chain links TRBV4-1 with TRBJ2-1; D might be TRBD1 (6 bases). The CDR3 has 16 residues. V lost 0 bases and J lost 10, with 19 bases in between. Germline CDR1 MGHRA, CDR2 YSYEKL. The CDR3 DNA reads TGCGCCAGCAGCCAAGAAAAGTCGGCCAGGGGTTGGGAGCAGTTCTTC. Encoded protein: CASSQEKSARGWEQFF.